The 8 T cell receptor beta chains presented below share a single source sample, sequenced in a study of sequential checkpoint blockade in melanoma. Clones were read by immunoSEQ multiplex PCR, and TCRdb kept only the in-frame ones, dropping some. Here the sample spans more than 30,000 clones, roughly 90% being singletons. Specified treatment: randomized to nivolumab then ipilimumab (arm A) or the reverse (arm B). The sample in question was CD8+ T cells sorted from blood (inferred from file names), obtained from a patient given nivolumab and ipilimumab in sequence. These receptors came from a human donor with melanoma.

The chain uses TRBV19 and TRBJ2-7, with 10 nucleotides matching TRBD1. V was clipped by 2 bases and J by 6 bases; unmatched bases: 4. Germline V gives CDR1 LNHDA, CDR2 SQIVND (reference sequence). The CDR3 is 14 amino acids. CDR3 sequence: CASSISGDRGEQYF. The CDR3 nucleotides read TGTGCCAGTAGTATATCTGGGGACAGGGGCGAGCAGTACTTC. The full variable domain, completed using reference TRBV19 and TRBJ2-7, is DGGITQSPKYLFRKEGQNVTLSCEQNLNHDAMYWYRQDPGQGLRLIYYSQIVNDFQKGDIAEGYSVSREKKESFPLTVTSAQKNPTAFYLCASSISGDRGEQYFGPGTRLTVT.

The V and J genes are TRBV4-3 and TRBJ1-5; D not certain. CDR3 length: 14 amino acids. CDR1 is LGHNA and CDR2 is YSLEER in the germline V gene. Trimming took 0 bases from V and 4 from J, leaving 7 bases between them. In DNA, the CDR3 is TGCGCCAGCAGCCAAGATACAGTTAATCAGCCCCAGCATTTT. It specifies CASSQDTVNQPQHF.

J is TRBJ2-3 and V is TRBV9; TRBD2 agrees at 7 bases. Germline lookup yields CDR1 SGDLS and CDR2 YYNGEE. The CDR3 extends over 16 amino acids. With V trimmed by 4 bases and J by 1 base, 9 bases remained unmatched. The CDR3 DNA reads as TGTGCCAGCAGCTCCGGGCTCGCGGGAGGCACAGATACGCAGTATTTT. Translating gives CASSSGLAGGTDTQYF.

The chain combines TRBV2 with TRBJ2-1; 7 nucleotides match TRBD1. V lost 11 bases, J lost 2 bases, and 9 bases stayed unmatched. The germline V gene has CDR1 SNHLY and CDR2 FYNNEI. The CDR3 spans 14 residues. The CDR3 DNA is TGTGCCTTGAATCGGCAGGGGGCCTACAATGAGCAGTTCTTC. Translated: CALNRQGAYNEQFF.

This clone was counted once. The chain has TRBV13 and TRBJ1-4; the D gene is possibly TRBD1 (6 bases). V was trimmed by 4 bases and J by 1 base, leaving 10 bases between them. CDR1 and CDR2 (germline): PRHDT, FYEKMQ (reference sequence). CDR3 length equals 15 residues. The DNA for the CDR3 is TGTGCCAGCAGCTCTCGGACAGTAACTAATGAAAAACTGTTTTTT. Residues: CASSSRTVTNEKLFF.

This chain connects TRBV4-3 to TRBJ2-2; 7 bases fit TRBD2. CDR1 is LGHNA and CDR2 is YSLEER in the germline V gene. Trimming at V came to 8 bases and at J to 2 bases, leaving 5 bases not matched to a gene. This CDR3 has 14 amino acids. The CDR3 reads CASGSGPNTGELFF. Here the CDR3 DNA reads TGCGCCAGCGGTAGCGGGCCAAACACCGGGGAGCTGTTTTTT.

This rearrangement joins TRBV4-1 to TRBJ1-1; tentative D call: TRBD1 (6 bases). V was trimmed by 4 bases and J by 0 bases, leaving 12 bases between them. Germline CDR1 reads MGHRA; CDR2 reads YSYEKL. The CDR3 is made up of 15 amino acids. The CDR3 is CASSLTGSMNTEAFF. The CDR3 coding sequence is TGCGCCAGCAGCCTAACAGGGTCCATGAACACTGAAGCTTTCTTT.

This clone occurred once. This sequence joins TRBV18 and TRBJ2-7; perhaps TRBD2 as D (7 bases). Germline CDR1 reads KGHSH; CDR2 reads LQKENI. Trimming stripped 2 bases from V and 3 bases from J, with 20 bases between. The CDR3 loop spans 17 amino acids. The chain's CDR3 is CASSPDPLGGAIYEQYF. The CDR3 DNA reads TGTGCCAGCTCACCAGACCCGTTGGGGGGGGCGATCTACGAGCAGTACTTC. The variable domain in full, with the rest retrieved from reference TRBV18 and TRBJ2-7, is NAGVMQNPRHLVRRRGQEARLRCSPMKGHSHVYWYRQLPEEGLKFMVYLQKENIIDESGMPKERFSAEFPKEGPSILRIQQVVRGDSAAYFCASSPDPLGGAIYEQYFGPGTRLTVT.